The rows below give T cell receptor beta chains drawn from one sample of a study of graft-versus-host responses after intestinal transplantation. Data came from immunoSEQ multiplex PCR; TCRdb stores just in-frame clones and leaves some out. The data hold tens of thousands of clones, with more than 80% observed a single time. Which antigens these TCRs recognize remains unknown. The sample in question was unstimulated CD8+ T cells sorted from spleen or lymph node cells, obtained before intestinal transplant. These receptors all come from a human donor who received an intestinal transplant. Each CDR3 is given without its conserved first and last residue. Fields, in order: J gene, V gene, clone size, CDR3 protein. Where a row states a size, it is once, few, many or the class of an expanded clone; other rows omit it.

>TRBJ2-1|TRBV7-6|-
ASSLEAGVSNEQF
>TRBJ1-2|TRBV11-2|-
ASSLGFLHGGLYYGYT
>TRBJ1-2|TRBV14|-
ASSKGQTYGYT
>TRBJ2-1|TRBV9|-
ASSVEDRRYNEQF
>TRBJ2-7|TRBV11-2|-
ASSFYITGQKNEQY
>TRBJ1-1|TRBV5-6|-
ASSYMTAIFDTEAF
>TRBJ2-3|TRBV27|once
ASNRLAGGPDTQY
>TRBJ2-3|TRBV25-1|-
ASSEPTRGPDTQY
>TRBJ2-3|TRBV9|-
ASSPSPLAGAQDTQY
>TRBJ2-3|TRBV5-4|-
ASSWVRGISTDTQY
>TRBJ2-5|TRBV27|-
ASSLHHRQETQY
>TRBJ1-1|TRBV30|-
AWRTGIEAF
>TRBJ1-4|TRBV30|-
AWSVDVGPEKLF
>TRBJ1-4|TRBV13|-
ASRPGGRGREKLF
>TRBJ2-1|TRBV29-1|-
SATDSGDKPYNEQF
>TRBJ2-7|TRBV5-1|-
ASSLGTGAGNEQY
>TRBJ2-2|TRBV6-1|-
ATGQGDNTGELF
>TRBJ2-7|TRBV5-6|-
ASSSNYEQY
>TRBJ2-7|TRBV9|-
ASSPRDRVTYEQY
>TRBJ2-1|TRBV29-1|once
SVITGTGDKGNEQF
>TRBJ1-1|TRBV27|-
ASSFGRGAEAF
>TRBJ1-5|TRBV2|-
ASRGQGHSNQPQH
>TRBJ2-1|TRBV5-1|-
ASSIPQGAGNEQF
>TRBJ1-5|TRBV4-1|-
ASSQGGQPQH
>TRBJ2-7|TRBV6-1|-
ASSELGSHEQY
>TRBJ1-4|TRBV13|once
ASSLLSRGEKLF
>TRBJ2-1|TRBV11-1|-
ASSPGTSGGPFYNEQF
>TRBJ2-5|TRBV7-9|-
ASSLARGETQY
>TRBJ2-1|TRBV15|few
ATSRDLADNEQF
>TRBJ2-7|TRBV27|-
ASSSEARLVEQY
>TRBJ2-7|TRBV7-8|-
ASISGVSSYEQY
>TRBJ2-3|TRBV4-1|-
ASSQAGIRAVSDTQY
>TRBJ2-4|TRBV27|-
ASSLKGQPNIQY